This T cell receptor beta chain was captured in a study of Ad26.COV2.S vaccination and SARS-CoV-2 variants. Study-wide results and caveats: Reported findings describe substantial breadth in spike-specific CD8+ and CD4+ T cell responses following vaccination. Vaccine recipients surpassed placebo recipients in spike-specific TCR breadth.

This CDR3 spans 12 amino acids. Per the germline V gene, CDR1 is MNHEY and CDR2 is SVGEGT. Trimming removed 0 bases from V and 10 bases from J, with 7 bases in between. TCRdb's copy holds only in-frame clones and misses some; the assay was immunoSEQ multiplex PCR. The profile covers almost 400,000 clones, with approximately 90% appearing a single time and 1.9% taken by the ten largest. The sample holds one count of this clone. Its antigen is still unknown. Treatment of the sample: about 20 received Ad26.COV2.S at low or high dose, single or two shots; several received placebo; per-sample allocation not given. Collection of samples fell on day 63 after the first vaccine or placebo injection.

The source is a person between 18 and 65 years old who received the Ad26.COV2.S COVID-19 vaccine or a placebo. The sample consisted of peripheral blood, taken in a trial of Ad26.COV2.S vaccine versus placebo. The chain is built from TRBV6-2 or TRBV6-3 and TRBJ1-5, with D uncertain. The CDR3: CASSYSGGPQHF. The CDR3 region has the DNA TGTGCCAGCAGTTACTCGGGTGGTCCCCAGCATTTT.